This T cell receptor (beta chain) was identified in a study of spatial heterogeneity in lung cancer. Overall study findings and caveats: The authors estimated that 5.5% to 9% of tumor T cells were covered for alpha chains and over 11% for beta chains. For expanded intratumoral alpha and beta TCRs, counts tracked tumor mutation counts. Counts of ubiquitous and regional expanded TCRs tracked ubiquitous and regional nonsynonymous mutations, respectively.

There are 11 residues in the CDR3. Deletions cut 3 bases from V and 7 bases from J, with 9 bases between. Germline-derived CDR1 and CDR2 are DFQATT and SNEGSKA (reference sequence). By proportion, this clonotype is medium-sized. Its target is unknown. TCRdb re-derived calls from the 5' RACE reads in MiXCR, one entry per CDR3 protein. The data show 6,000 to 8,000 distinct CDR3 sequences, about 6.7% seen once. The time point is: sample taken at primary tumor resection. Donation came from around 77 patients with untreated early-stage non-small cell lung cancer. Extraction of whole RNA from tumor, nontumor lung or frozen PBMC preceded unsorted sequencing.

The starting material was lung tumor tissue, obtained at surgery. The sequence was obtained from a male donor with early-stage non-small cell lung cancer. J is TRBJ2-5 and V is TRBV20-1; D call uncertain. CDR3 in DNA: TGCAGTGCTAGGGTCCCCCCGACCCAGTACTTC. It is translated as CSARVPPTQYF.